This TCR beta chain derives from a study of shared T cell receptors in the human thymus. Assay: immunoSEQ multiplex PCR; the TCRdb copy retains only in-frame clones and omits some. The sample includes hundreds of thousands of clones, approximately 89% of them seen just once. V was shortened by 2 bases and J by 3 bases, with 11 bases between the two germline ends. Germline assignment: CDR1 MDHEN and CDR2 SYDVKM. The CDR3 runs 15 residues. Details on this clone: Distinct nucleotide sequences in the sample also encode this CDR3.

Another study also made use of these data, one on human thymus T cells. This second report adds: Immunologically healthy infants in Finland undergoing congenital heart defect surgery were the donors. The study used thymus tissue resected during corrective heart surgery. Gene usage (both V and J) appeared biased in thymic and blood repertoires.

The sequence derives from a boy in the first two years of life with a congenital heart defect. Sequenced input: thymocytes. The chain couples TRBV28 to TRBJ1-5; possible D gene TRBD1, 6 bases. DNA for the CDR3: TGTGCCAGCAGTTTACGAGGGGGGGACAATCAGCCCCAGCATTTT. Translated, it gives CASSLRGGDNQPQHF.